This TCR beta chain was recovered during a study of cytomegalovirus exposure and HLA in healthy donors. Points from the study as a whole: Earlier results showed most TCR beta V segments being productive about 87% or about 30% of the time. Fewer N-insertions than the roughly 630-donor mean were reportedly shown by an Asian-associated ancestry cluster in a later analysis.

This clone appeared a single time. No antigen is known for it. The PCR ran on 60 Vbeta and 13 Jbeta primers. Clones were read by immunoSEQ multiplex PCR, and TCRdb kept only the in-frame ones, dropping some. The sample carries about 130,000 clones, around four fifths recorded once. Healthy bone marrow donors made up the donors. The CDR3 has 15 residues. With 7 bases removed from V and 5 bases from J, the gap between germline ends came to 20 bases. The germline V gene encodes CDR1 MNHEY and CDR2 SVGAGI. Sequencing used PBMCs. The chain uses TRBV6-5 and TRBJ2-5; D might be TRBD1 (6 bases). The sequence was collected from a woman between 40 and 55 years old in good health and CMV-seropositive. CDR3 nucleotide sequence: TGTGCCAGCACCACCTTGGGGGCCTTGGGGGAGACCCAGTACTTC. Its translation is CASTTLGALGETQYF.